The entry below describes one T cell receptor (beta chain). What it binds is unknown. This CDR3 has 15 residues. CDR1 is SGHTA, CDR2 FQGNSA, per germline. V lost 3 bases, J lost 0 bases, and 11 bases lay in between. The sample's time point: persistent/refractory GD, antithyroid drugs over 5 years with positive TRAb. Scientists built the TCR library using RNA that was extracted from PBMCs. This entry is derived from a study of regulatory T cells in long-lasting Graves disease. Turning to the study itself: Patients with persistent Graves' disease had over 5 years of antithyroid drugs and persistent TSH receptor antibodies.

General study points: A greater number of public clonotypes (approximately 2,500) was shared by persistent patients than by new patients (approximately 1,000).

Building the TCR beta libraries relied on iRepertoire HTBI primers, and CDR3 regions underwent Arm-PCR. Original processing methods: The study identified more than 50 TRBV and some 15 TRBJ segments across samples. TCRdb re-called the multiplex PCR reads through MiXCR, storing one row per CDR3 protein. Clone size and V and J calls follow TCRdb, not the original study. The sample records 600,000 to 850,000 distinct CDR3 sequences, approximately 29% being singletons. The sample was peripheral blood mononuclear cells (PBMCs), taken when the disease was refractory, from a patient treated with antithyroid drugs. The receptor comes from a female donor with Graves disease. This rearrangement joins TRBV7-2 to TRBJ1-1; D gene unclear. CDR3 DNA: TGTGCCAGCAGCTTCGACACCACCTTGAACACTGAAGCTTTCTTT. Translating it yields CASSFDTTLNTEAFF.